A selection of T cell receptor beta chains follows, all from one sample in a study of cytomegalovirus exposure and HLA in healthy donors. Assay: immunoSEQ multiplex PCR; the TCRdb copy retains only in-frame clones and omits some. In the table there are some 160,000 clones, 75% to 90% of which are singletons. The sequenced sample was PBMCs. The receptors were sampled from a male donor in good health and CMV-seronegative. The CDR3 runs from the conserved cysteine through the conserved F or W. D genes are given only for firm matches. Expanded clones are given a class, and other clones once, few, many or no size at all.

TRBJ1-2 few TRBV6-1 TRBD1 TGTGCCAGCAGAAAGGGACAGCAGAACTATGGCTACACCTTC CASRKGQQNYGYTF
TRBJ2-7 NA TRBV5-1 NA TGCGCCAGCAGCCCGGAGATCTCCTACGAGCAGTACTTC CASSPEISYEQYF
TRBJ2-7 NA TRBV6-1 TRBD2 TGTGCCAGCAGGGGACTAGTTAGCTCCTACGAGCAGTACTTC CASRGLVSSYEQYF
TRBJ2-3 NA TRBV7-2 TRBD1 TGTGCCAGCAGCACTAAGACAGGGGGGGGCACAGATACGCAGTATTTT CASSTKTGGGTDTQYF
TRBJ1-4 NA TRBV10-3 TRBD1 TGTGCCATCAGCACCGGGACAGGGGGCCGAGAAAAACTGTTTTTT CAISTGTGGREKLFF
TRBJ1-4 NA TRBV5-1 NA TGCGCCAGCAGCCCGGAGTCTGCAACTAATGAAAAACTGTTTTTT CASSPESATNEKLFF
TRBJ1-1 NA TRBV5-1 NA TGCGCCAGCAGCTTGCTCTTGGGATCTCTCAGGGGCGAAAACACTGAAGCTTTCTTT CASSLLLGSLRGENTEAFF
TRBJ1-4 NA TRBV5-8 NA TGTGCCAGCAGCTTTGGGGCTGGGGTTGAAAAACTGTTTTTT CASSFGAGVEKLFF
TRBJ2-3 NA TRBV5-4 TRBD1 TGTGCCAGCAGCTTGAGGACAGGGGGTGGGGGGGTCTCAGATACGCAGTATTTT CASSLRTGGGGVSDTQYF
TRBJ2-5 NA TRBV10-2 TRBD2 TGCGCCAGCAGTGACTACGGGGGGGAGACCCAGTACTTC CASSDYGGETQYF
TRBJ1-3 NA TRBV6-6 NA TGTGCCAGCAGTTACGGTTCAGGGTTTATAGACACCATATATTTT CASSYGSGFIDTIYF
TRBJ2-7 NA TRBV6-6 TRBD1 TGTGCCAGCAGTAACCCAGACAGGGTGGGCGAGCAGTACTTC CASSNPDRVGEQYF
TRBJ2-2 NA TRBV5-1 TRBD1 TGCGCCAGCAGCCTTGGGACAGGGCAGTTCACCGGGGAGCTGTTTTTT CASSLGTGQFTGELFF
TRBJ1-1 NA TRBV13 NA TGTGCCAGCAGTGGACAGTTGAACACTGAAGCTTTCTTT CASSGQLNTEAFF
TRBJ1-2 once TRBV18 NA TGTGCCAGCTCACCAGGGACATCCGGGATACAAAATGGCTACACCTTC CASSPGTSGIQNGYTF
TRBJ1-2 NA TRBV11-2 NA TGTGCCAGCAGCTCCTTGTCCTTAGCTAACTATGGCTACACCTTC CASSSLSLANYGYTF